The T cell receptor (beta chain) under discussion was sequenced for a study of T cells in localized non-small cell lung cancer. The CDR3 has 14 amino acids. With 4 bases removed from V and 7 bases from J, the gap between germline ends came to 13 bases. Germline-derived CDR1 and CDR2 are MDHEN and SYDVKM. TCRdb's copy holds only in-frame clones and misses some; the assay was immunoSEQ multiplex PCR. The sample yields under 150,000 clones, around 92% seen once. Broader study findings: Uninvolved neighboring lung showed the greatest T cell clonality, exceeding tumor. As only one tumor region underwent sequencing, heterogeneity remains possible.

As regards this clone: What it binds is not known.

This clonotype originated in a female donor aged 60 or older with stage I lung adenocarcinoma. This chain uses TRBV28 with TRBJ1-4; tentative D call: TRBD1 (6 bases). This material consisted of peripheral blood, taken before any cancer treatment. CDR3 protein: CASSSIGGSEKLFF. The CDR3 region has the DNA TGTGCCAGCAGTTCTATCGGGGGCAGTGAAAAACTGTTTTTT.